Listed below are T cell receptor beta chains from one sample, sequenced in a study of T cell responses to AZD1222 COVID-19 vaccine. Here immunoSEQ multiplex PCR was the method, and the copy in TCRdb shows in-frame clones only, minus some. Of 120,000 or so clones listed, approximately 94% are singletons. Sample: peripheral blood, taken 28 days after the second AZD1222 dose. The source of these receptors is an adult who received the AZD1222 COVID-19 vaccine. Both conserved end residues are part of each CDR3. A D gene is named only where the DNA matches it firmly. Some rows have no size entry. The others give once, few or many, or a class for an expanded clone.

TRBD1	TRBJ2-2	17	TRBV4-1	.	CASSHQRTGMKSGELFF	TGCGCCAGCAGCCACCAGAGGACAGGGATGAAATCCGGGGAGCTGTTTTTT
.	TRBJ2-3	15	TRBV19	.	CASSMTGPSQDTQYF	TGTGCCAGTAGTATGACCGGTCCGTCACAGGATACGCAGTATTTT
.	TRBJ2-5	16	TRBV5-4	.	CASSLAGAVQQETQYF	TGTGCCAGCAGCTTGGCCGGGGCGGTCCAACAAGAGACCCAGTACTTC
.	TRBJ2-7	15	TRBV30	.	CALHVLGRGSYEQYF	TGTGCCTTACATGTACTGGGGCGAGGGTCCTACGAGCAGTACTTC
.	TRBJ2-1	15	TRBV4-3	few	CASSQDGNRYNEQFF	TGCGCCAGCAGCCAAGATGGTAATAGATACAATGAGCAGTTCTTC
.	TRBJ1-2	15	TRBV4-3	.	CASSQDGQNNYGYTF	TGCGCCAGCAGCCAAGATGGGCAGAATAACTATGGCTACACCTTC
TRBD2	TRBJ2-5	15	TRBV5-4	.	CASSLEGGNQETQYF	TGTGCCAGCAGCTTGGAGGGAGGGAACCAAGAGACCCAGTACTTC
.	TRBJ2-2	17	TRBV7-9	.	CAREAPSNLGGTGELFF	TGTGCCAGGGAAGCCCCTTCTAACTTAGGAGGTACCGGGGAGCTGTTTTTT
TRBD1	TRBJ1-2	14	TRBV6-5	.	CASSGTGDRRGYTF	TGTGCCAGCAGCGGGACAGGGGATAGGCGAGGCTACACCTTC
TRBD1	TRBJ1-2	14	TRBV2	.	CASIRDSQRYGYTF	TGTGCCAGCATACGGGACAGTCAAAGATATGGCTACACCTTC
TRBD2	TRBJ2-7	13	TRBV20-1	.	CSASETSQSEQYF	TGCAGTGCTAGTGAGACTAGCCAATCGGAGCAGTACTTC
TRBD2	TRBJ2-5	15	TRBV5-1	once	CASSLGSGGQETQYF	TGCGCCAGCAGCTTGGGTAGCGGGGGCCAAGAGACCCAGTACTTC
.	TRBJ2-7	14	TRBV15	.	CATSRDRFHYEQYF	TGTGCCACCAGCAGAGATAGGTTCCATTACGAGCAGTACTTC
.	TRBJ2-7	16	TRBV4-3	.	CASSRGGRGSSYEQYF	TGCGCCAGCAGCCGAGGCGGGCGAGGGAGCTCCTACGAGCAGTACTTC
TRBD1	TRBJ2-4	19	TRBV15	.	CATSRGQVARVGAKNIQYF	TGTGCCACCAGCCGTGGACAGGTCGCCAGGGTGGGAGCCAAAAACATTCAGTACTTC
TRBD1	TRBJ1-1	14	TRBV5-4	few	CASNKDRSGTEAFF	TGTGCCAGCAACAAGGACAGGTCGGGCACTGAAGCTTTCTTT
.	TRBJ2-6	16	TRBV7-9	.	CASSSPRSAGANVLTF	TGTGCCAGCAGCTCGCCGAGAAGCGCTGGGGCCAACGTCCTGACTTTC
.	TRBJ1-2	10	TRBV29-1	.	CSAGGDGYTF	TGCAGCGCGGGGGGAGATGGCTACACCTTC
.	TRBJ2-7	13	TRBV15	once	CATSGDSPYEQYF	TGTGCCACCTCGGGGGACAGCCCGTACGAGCAGTACTTC
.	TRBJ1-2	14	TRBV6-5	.	CASSLRGAGYGYTF	TGTGCCAGCAGCCTTAGGGGGGCTGGGTATGGCTACACCTTC
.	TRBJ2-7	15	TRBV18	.	CASSPTGPGIDEQYF	TGTGCCAGCTCACCCACAGGGCCCGGAATCGACGAGCAGTACTTC
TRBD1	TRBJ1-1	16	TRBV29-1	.	CSVEGTLGQGGTEAFF	TGCAGCGTTGAAGGAACCTTGGGACAGGGAGGCACTGAAGCTTTCTTT
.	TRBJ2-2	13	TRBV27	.	CASSRQGFRELFF	TGTGCCAGCAGTAGGCAGGGTTTCCGGGAGCTGTTTTTT
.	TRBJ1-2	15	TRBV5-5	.	CASSILVGDNYGYTF	TGTGCCAGCAGCATACTCGTTGGCGATAACTATGGCTACACCTTC
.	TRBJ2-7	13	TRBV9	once	CASSVGDTEWQYF	TGTGCCAGCAGCGTAGGGGACACGGAGTGGCAGTACTTC
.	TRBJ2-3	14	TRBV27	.	CASRNRDPSDTQYF	TGTGCCAGCAGAAACAGGGACCCCAGCGATACGCAGTATTTT
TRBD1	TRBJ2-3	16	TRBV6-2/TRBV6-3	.	CASSYPLQGSPDTQYF	TGTGCCAGCAGTTATCCGCTACAGGGGTCTCCAGATACGCAGTATTTT
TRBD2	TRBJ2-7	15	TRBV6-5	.	CASSYSRAGTYEQYF	TGTGCCAGCAGTTACTCGCGAGCGGGGACCTACGAGCAGTACTTC
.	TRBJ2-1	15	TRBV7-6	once	CASSLALGPYNEQFF	TGTGCCAGCAGCTTAGCTTTGGGACCCTACAATGAGCAGTTCTTC
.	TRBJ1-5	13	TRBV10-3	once	CAISERDDQPQHF	TGTGCCATCAGTGAGCGGGACGATCAGCCCCAGCATTTT
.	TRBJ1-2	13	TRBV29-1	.	CSGASGGAYGYTF	TGCAGCGGGGCCTCGGGAGGGGCCTATGGCTACACCTTC
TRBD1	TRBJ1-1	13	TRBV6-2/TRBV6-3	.	CASSYLQGAEAFF	TGTGCCAGCAGTTACCTACAGGGGGCTGAAGCTTTCTTT
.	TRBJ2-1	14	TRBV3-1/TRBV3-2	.	CASSLQGRANEQFF	TGTGCCAGCAGCCTTCAGGGGCGCGCCAATGAGCAGTTCTTC
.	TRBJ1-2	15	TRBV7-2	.	CASSLAQGTPYGYTF	TGTGCCAGCAGCTTAGCGCAAGGCACCCCCTATGGCTACACCTTC
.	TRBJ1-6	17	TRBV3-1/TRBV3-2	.	CASSQAKGSSYNSPLHF	TGTGCCAGCAGCCAAGCGAAGGGGAGCTCCTATAATTCACCCCTCCACTTT
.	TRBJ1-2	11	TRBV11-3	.	CGLATNYGYTF	TGCGGGCTGGCCACTAACTATGGCTACACCTTC